The present entry profiles one TCR beta chain with its context. The sample belongs to a study of T-cell memory formation after mild COVID-19. Each CDR3 protein gets one entry after TCRdb re-called the 5' RACE reads with MiXCR. This sample yields about 45,000 distinct CDR3 sequences, of which 7.3% are seen a single time; roughly 1.4% belongs to the top ten. The germline CDR1 and CDR2 sequences are MDHEN and SYDVKM. The CDR3 contains 14 residues. Trimming removed 5 bases from V and 5 bases from J; junction bases left unmatched: 6. Sequences were obtained from PBMCs or a T cell subset sorted from them (not recorded which). This TCR derives from a man younger than 30 who had mild COVID-19 (a few samples of this study predate the infection). Cell type and time point are not known. The chain couples TRBV28 to TRBJ1-2; TRBD1 matches 9 bases. The CDR3 region is CASSRRDREYGYTF. The CDR3 DNA sequence: TGTGCCAGCAGTCGCCGGGACAGGGAGTATGGCTACACCTTC.